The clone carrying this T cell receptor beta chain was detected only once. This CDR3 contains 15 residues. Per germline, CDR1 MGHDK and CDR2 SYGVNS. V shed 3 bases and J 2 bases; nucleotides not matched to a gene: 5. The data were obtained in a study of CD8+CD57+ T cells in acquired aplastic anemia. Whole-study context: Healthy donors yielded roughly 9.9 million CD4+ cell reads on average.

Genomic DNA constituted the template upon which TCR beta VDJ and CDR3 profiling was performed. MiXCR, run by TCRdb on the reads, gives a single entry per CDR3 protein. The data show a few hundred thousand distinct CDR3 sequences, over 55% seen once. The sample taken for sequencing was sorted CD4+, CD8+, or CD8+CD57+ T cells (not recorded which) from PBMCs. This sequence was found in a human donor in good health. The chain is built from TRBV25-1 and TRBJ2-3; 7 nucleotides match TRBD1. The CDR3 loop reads CASSDLDRVTDTQYF. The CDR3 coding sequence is TGTGCCAGCAGTGACCTCGACAGGGTCACAGATACGCAGTATTTT.